Each of the 13 T cell receptor beta chains below was sequenced from the same sample in a study of T cells after yellow fever vaccination (dated by TCRdb to the late 2010s). Receptor libraries were prepared by 5' RACE. Data came from an Illumina HiSeq 2500. TCRdb cleaned the public reads at Q25 with fastp, built clones with MiXCR and kept in-frame beta chains. Rows matching on CDR3 protein sequence are summarized as one entry with the most common DNA and genes. The sample data list 400,000 or so distinct CDR3 sequences, and roughly 10% of these were observed just once. The top ten constitute 15% to 20% of the sample. The intended sense of this specimen's treatment or condition label: live attenuated yellow fever vaccine strain. Material: PBMCs, obtained on the day of the first yellow fever vaccination. Source of these receptors: a man aged 18 to 29 who received the YFV17D yellow fever vaccine.

There are many counts of this clonotype. The chain recombines TRBV10-3 with TRBJ1-2, with D hard to call. Germline CDR1 reads ENHRY; CDR2 reads SYGVKD. The CDR3 is 13 amino acids. V was shortened by 0 bases and J by 6 bases, with 8 bases between the two germline ends. Here the CDR3 reads CAISESRAHGYTF. CDR3 coding DNA: TGTGCCATCAGTGAGTCGAGAGCTCATGGCTACACCTTC.

The rearrangement links TRBV11-2 to TRBJ2-2; tentative D call: TRBD1 (5 bases). V lost 5 bases and J 0 bases, leaving 13 bases between the germline ends. The CDR3 length is 16 residues. Germline V gene sequence: CDR1 SGHAT, CDR2 FQNNGV. CDR3 in DNA: TGTGCCAGCAGCGCCGAGGCAGGGACGAACACCGGGGAGCTGTTTTTT. Translated, it gives CASSAEAGTNTGELFF.

The CDR3 coding sequence is TGTGCCAGCAGTGAATATGGACAGTGGCAAGGCGAGCAGTACTTC. This translates into CASSEYGQWQGEQYF. V gene TRBV25-1 combines with J gene TRBJ2-7; D perhaps matches TRBD1 (6 bases). There are 15 residues in the CDR3. Trimming took off 0 bases at V and 6 bases at J, with 15 bases between the two ends. CDR1 and CDR2 (germline): MGHDK, SYGVNS.

Details on this clonotype: No conserved phenylalanine or tryptophan is present at the end of the CDR3, so a read error is the likely explanation. This rearrangement joins TRBV29-1 to TRBJ2-1; the D gene could be TRBD1 or TRBD2 (5 bases each). CDR1 and CDR2 (germline): SQVTM, ANQGSEA. This CDR3 comprises 12 residues. The ends were cut back, 7 bases at V and 6 bases at J, with 13 bases in the middle. The DNA of the CDR3 is TGCAGCGCATATGAGGGGCCCAATGAGCAGTTCCTC. Translating it yields CSAYEGPNEQFL.

There are a few counts of this clonotype. The rearrangement joins TRBV6-1 to TRBJ1-6; D is unresolved. The CDR3 is 14 amino acids. The ends were cut back, 3 bases at V and 7 bases at J, with 10 bases in the middle. Germline CDR1 is MNHNS and CDR2 is SASEGT. CDR3 in DNA: TGTGCCAGCAGTGAGGGCGGTTGGAATTCACCCCTCCACTTT. This sequence encodes CASSEGGWNSPLHF.

This clonotype showed up many times. CDR3 sequence (DNA): TGTGCCAGCACCAAGGGACAGGGGGATACGCAGTATTTT. Its protein is CASTKGQGDTQYF. The chain carries TRBV12-3 or TRBV12-4 and TRBJ2-3; 10 nucleotides line up with TRBD1. V gave up 7 bases and J gave up 6 bases; unmatched junction bases: 4. The CDR3 consists of 13 residues.

This clonotype was observed a few times. The chain's CDR3 is CATSVLVRPQGFF. The CDR3, as DNA: TGTGCCACCAGTGTCCTTGTCCGGCCCCAGGGGTTCTTC. The V call is TRBV24-1, the J call TRBJ2-1, with D possibly TRBD1 on 5 matching bases. V shed 5 bases and J shed 15 bases, with 19 bases lying between them. The CDR3 runs to 13 residues. Germline assignment: CDR1 KGHDR and CDR2 SFDVKD.

This clonotype came up a few times. This chain uses TRBV20-1 with TRBJ2-5; a possible D gene is TRBD2 (5 bases). The CDR3 has 13 residues. From germline, CDR1 is DFQATT and CDR2 SNEGSKA (reference sequence). Between the trimmed V and J ends, which lost 3 bases and 7 bases, there was a span of 15 bases. DNA of the CDR3: TGCAGTGCTAGGGCGGGCAACCCGGGGACCCAGTACTTC. Translated, it gives CSARAGNPGTQYF.

This clonotype was counted only a few times. The gene calls are TRBV5-4 and TRBJ2-5; D unresolved. Germline lookup yields CDR1 SGHNT and CDR2 YYREEE (reference sequence). The CDR3 covers 15 residues. The V end was cut by 0 bases, the J end by 2 bases, with 11 bases between. CDR3 nucleotide sequence: TGTGCCAGCAGCTTGGTAGGGCCGACGCAAGAGACCCAGTACTTC. This encodes CASSLVGPTQETQYF.

The chain combines TRBV3-1 with TRBJ2-7; D possibly corresponds to TRBD1 (6 bases). Trimming removed 3 bases from V and 2 bases from J, with 14 bases in between. The length of the CDR3 is 15 residues. The germline gives CDR1 LGHDT, CDR2 YNNKEL (reference sequence). Here the CDR3 DNA reads TGTGCCAGCAGCCACCTCGACAGGAGTCCCTACGAGCAGTACTTC. Protein sequence: CASSHLDRSPYEQYF.

This clonotype occurred a few times. This chain joins TRBV6-1 and TRBJ1-1; 9 bases agree with TRBD1. The CDR3 consists of 15 residues. J gave up 2 bases and V 4 bases, and 5 bases lay outside the gene matches. Germline V gene lookup returns CDR1 MNHNS and CDR2 SASEGT. The CDR3, as DNA: TGTGCCAGCAGTGCTACGGGACAGGGAAACACTGAAGCTTTCTTT. Translating gives CASSATGQGNTEAFF.

The CDR3 bases are TGCGCCAGCAGCCAAGAGGGGGCTAGGGACACTGAAGCTTTCTTT. This sequence encodes CASSQEGARDTEAFF. The chain recombines TRBV4-1 with TRBJ1-1, with a weak D call TRBD1 (6 bases). Trimming removed 0 bases from V and 3 bases from J, with 11 bases in between. CDR1 MGHRA and CDR2 YSYEKL come from the germline V gene. The CDR3 consists of 15 residues.

The chain employs TRBV11-3 and TRBJ2-1, with D unclear. V was shortened by 8 bases and J by 0 bases, with 11 bases between the two germline ends. The germline CDR1 and CDR2 sequences are SGHNT and YENEEA. This CDR3 region has 14 residues. CDR3 protein: CASATKNSYNEQFF. The CDR3 DNA reads TGTGCCAGCGCCACGAAGAACTCCTACAATGAGCAGTTCTTC. Drawing the rest from reference TRBV11-3 and TRBJ2-1, the complete variable domain is EAGVVQSPRYKIIEKKQPVAFWCNPISGHNTLYWYLQNLGQGPELLIRYENEEAVDDSQLPKDRFSAERLKGVDSTLKIQPAELGDSAVYLCASATKNSYNEQFFGPGTRLTVL.